The rows below give T cell receptor beta chains drawn from one sample of a study of beta chain features in type 1 diabetes. The data were produced by immunoSEQ multiplex PCR, yet TCRdb's version contains in-frame clones alone and is incomplete. The sample has 680,000 or so clones; around 15% are singletons. The sample consisted of naive CD4+ T cells from blood. The receptors shown here come from a man between 18 and 29 years old with type 1 diabetes. The CDR3 runs from the conserved cysteine through the conserved F or W. D genes are given only for firm matches. A row's size may be missing; if present it is once, few, many or a size class.

TRBJ2-6 | . | few | TRBV6-5 | CASSPTGGANVLTF | TGTGCCAGCAGTCCTACAGGTGGGGCCAACGTCCTGACTTTC
TRBJ2-7 | . | . | TRBV5-6 | CASTQSGRGQYF | TGTGCCAGCACCCAATCGGGACGTGGGCAGTACTTC
TRBJ1-5 | . | . | TRBV5-6 | CASSWSQVLIDQPQHF | TGTGCCAGCAGTTGGTCGCAGGTACTAATCGATCAGCCCCAGCATTTT
TRBJ1-1 | . | . | TRBV5-1 | CASSLQGPNTEAFF | TGCGCCAGCAGCTTGCAGGGGCCAAACACTGAAGCTTTCTTT
TRBJ2-7 | . | few | TRBV4-1 | CASSREPGPAYEQYF | TGCGCCAGCAGCCGAGAACCGGGACCAGCCTACGAGCAGTACTTC
TRBJ2-5 | . | . | TRBV5-1 | CASSLTGELETQYF | TGCGCCAGCAGCTTGACGGGGGAATTGGAGACCCAGTACTTC
TRBJ2-3 | TRBD2 | few | TRBV2 | CASSRLAGTDTQYF | TGTGCCAGCAGTAGACTAGCGGGTACAGATACGCAGTATTTT
TRBJ1-6 | . | . | TRBV6-1 | CAISDSPHSPLHF | TGTGCCATCAGTGACTCACCGCATTCACCCCTCCACTTT
TRBJ2-5 | TRBD1 | few | TRBV19 | CASRPQGQWETQYF | TGTGCCAGTAGGCCCCAGGGACAGTGGGAGACCCAGTACTTC
TRBJ2-6 | . | few | TRBV5-1 | CASRISGANVLTF | TGCGCCAGTAGAATCTCTGGGGCCAACGTCCTGACTTTC
TRBJ2-1 | . | few | TRBV10-3 | CAISERPDNEQFF | TGTGCCATCAGTGAGAGGCCGGACAATGAGCAGTTCTTC
TRBJ2-7 | . | . | TRBV18 | CASSPRGDEQYF | TGTGCCAGCTCACCCAGGGGAGACGAGCAGTACTTC
TRBJ2-5 | TRBD1 | few | TRBV5-1 | CASRQGIRETQYF | TGCGCCAGCAGACAGGGGATTAGAGAGACCCAGTACTTC
TRBJ2-7 | TRBD1 | few | TRBV2 | CASSVRTGQYEQYF | TGTGCCAGCAGTGTAAGGACAGGGCAATACGAGCAGTACTTC
TRBJ2-3 | TRBD2 | . | TRBV19 | CASSMALAGDTDTQYF | TGTGCCAGTAGTATGGCACTAGCGGGGGACACAGATACGCAGTATTTT
TRBJ2-5 | . | . | TRBV5-1 | CASSADSETQYF | TGCGCCAGCAGCGCGGATAGTGAGACCCAGTACTTC
TRBJ1-2 | . | . | TRBV6-5 | CASTERVAGIGYTF | TGTGCCAGCACCGAGAGAGTGGCGGGGATAGGCTACACCTTC
TRBJ2-5 | . | few | TRBV2 | CASSGTMGTQYF | TGTGCCAGCAGCGGGACCATGGGGACCCAGTACTTC
TRBJ2-7 | TRBD2 | . | TRBV19 | CASRASGGGLTYEQYF | TGTGCCAGTAGGGCTTCGGGCGGGGGGCTGACTTACGAGCAGTACTTC
TRBJ2-3 | . | . | TRBV28 | CASSLADTQYF | TGTGCCAGCAGTTTGGCAGATACGCAGTATTTT
TRBJ2-3 | . | . | TRBV6-5 | CASSPSSTSTDTQYF | TGTGCCAGCAGTCCCAGTAGCACTAGCACAGATACGCAGTATTTT
TRBJ1-5 | . | . | TRBV19 | CASSEQVYSNQPQHF | TGTGCCAGTAGTGAACAGGTTTATAGCAATCAGCCCCAGCATTTT
TRBJ2-1 | TRBD2 | . | TRBV7-9 | CASSLVKDSGGNEQFF | TGTGCCAGCAGCTTAGTGAAGGATAGCGGGGGCAATGAGCAGTTCTTC
TRBJ2-7 | TRBD1 | . | TRBV5-1 | CASSSRRTGDAEQYF | TGCGCCAGCAGCTCCCGAAGGACAGGGGACGCCGAGCAGTACTTC
TRBJ2-5 | TRBD2 | . | TRBV25-1 | CASSEGGRETQYF | TGTGCCAGCAGTGAGGGAGGGCGAGAGACCCAGTACTTC
TRBJ1-3 | . | . | TRBV30 | CAWSHLSGNTIYF | TGTGCCTGGAGTCACCTCTCTGGAAACACCATATATTTT
TRBJ1-1 | . | . | TRBV6-6 | CASSDPGHPSTEAFF | TGTGCCAGCAGTGACCCGGGACACCCTAGCACTGAAGCTTTCTTT
TRBJ1-2 | . | . | TRBV29-1 | CSGTFNYGYTF | TGCAGCGGTACCTTCAACTATGGCTACACCTTC
TRBJ1-1 | TRBD1 | few | TRBV4-1 | CASSQGVGGANTEAFF | TGCGCCAGCAGCCAAGGGGTAGGGGGCGCGAACACTGAAGCTTTCTTT
TRBJ2-5 | TRBD2 | . | TRBV5-1 | CASSLGSGGAKTQYF | TGCGCCAGCAGCTTGGGAAGCGGGGGGGCGAAGACCCAGTACTTC
TRBJ1-1 | . | . | TRBV19 | CASTLGTVNTEAFF | TGTGCCAGTACCCTGGGAACGGTGAACACTGAAGCTTTCTTT
TRBJ1-2 | TRBD1 | . | TRBV27 | CASSKDRGGYGYTF | TGTGCCAGCAGCAAAGACAGGGGCGGGTATGGCTACACCTTC
TRBJ2-3 | TRBD1 | few | TRBV6-6 | CASSYIGTGEDTQYF | TGTGCCAGCAGTTACATTGGGACAGGGGAAGATACGCAGTATTTT
TRBJ1-4 | TRBD1 | . | TRBV9 | CASSVGQGSNEKLFF | TGTGCCAGCAGCGTGGGACAGGGCTCAAATGAAAAACTGTTTTTT
TRBJ2-1 | . | . | TRBV29-1 | CSVGGLVSGEQFF | TGCAGCGTTGGGGGGCTAGTTTCTGGTGAGCAGTTCTTC
TRBJ1-2 | TRBD1 | few | TRBV15 | CATSNFHPGQGPANYGYTF | TGTGCCACCAGCAACTTTCACCCGGGACAGGGCCCCGCTAACTATGGCTACACCTTC
TRBJ1-2 | . | once | TRBV15 | CATSRPDGVGGYTF | TGTGCCACCAGCAGACCGGACGGAGTAGGTGGCTACACCTTC
TRBJ1-2 | . | . | TRBV2 | CASSEVGQNYGYTF | TGTGCCAGCAGTGAAGTGGGGCAAAACTATGGCTACACCTTC
TRBJ2-7 | TRBD1 | . | TRBV7-2 | CASSPPGQIFYEQYF | TGTGCCAGCAGCCCCCCGGGACAGATCTTCTACGAGCAGTACTTC
TRBJ1-3 | . | . | TRBV30 | CAWALDNTIYF | TGTGCCTGGGCTTTGGACAACACCATATATTTT
TRBJ1-5 | . | few | TRBV6-6 | CASSYSGVGQPQHF | TGTGCCAGCAGTTACTCCGGGGTTGGGCAGCCCCAGCATTTT
TRBJ2-4 | TRBD1 | . | TRBV10-2 | CASSDTGAVNIQYF | TGCGCCAGCAGTGATACAGGGGCCGTGAACATTCAGTACTTC
TRBJ1-5 | . | . | TRBV7-2 | CASSTYNQPQHF | TGTGCCAGCAGCACGTACAATCAGCCCCAGCATTTT
TRBJ1-1 | TRBD1 | few | TRBV28 | CASSPPPGQATRKDTEAFF | TGTGCCAGCAGTCCCCCCCCGGGACAGGCGACCAGGAAGGACACTGAAGCTTTCTTT
TRBJ2-7 | TRBD2 | . | TRBV5-1 | CASRSGTSGIAYEQYF | TGCGCCAGCAGATCCGGGACTAGCGGGATCGCCTACGAGCAGTACTTC
TRBJ1-3 | . | . | TRBV2 | CASISGRSGNTIYF | TGTGCCAGCATCTCAGGACGCTCTGGAAACACCATATATTTT
TRBJ1-6 | TRBD1 | few | TRBV29-1 | CSVEETGGSPLHF | TGCAGCGTTGAAGAAACAGGGGGCTCACCCCTCCACTTT
TRBJ2-1 | . | . | TRBV25-1 | CAIQGNFYNEQFF | TGTGCCATCCAGGGAAATTTCTACAATGAGCAGTTCTTC
TRBJ2-3 | TRBD1 | . | TRBV5-1 | CASSRDRGQGDTQYF | TGCGCCAGCAGCCGGGACAGGGGGCAAGGAGATACGCAGTATTTT
TRBJ2-7 | TRBD1 | few | TRBV5-1 | CASSLQQGPGEQYF | TGCGCCAGCAGCTTACAACAGGGGCCGGGCGAGCAGTACTTC
TRBJ2-7 | TRBD1 | . | TRBV6-6 | CASIQRQGAYEQYF | TGTGCCAGCATCCAAAGACAGGGGGCCTACGAGCAGTACTTC
TRBJ2-3 | . | . | TRBV29-1 | CSVDGLATDTQYF | TGCAGCGTTGATGGTCTGGCCACAGATACGCAGTATTTT